This T cell receptor (beta chain) originates from a study of cytomegalovirus exposure and HLA in healthy donors. Here immunoSEQ multiplex PCR was the method, and the copy in TCRdb shows in-frame clones only, minus some. The table lists more than 200,000 clones, roughly 91% of them singletons. The CDR3 is 18 amino acids. Trimming took 1 base from V and 7 from J; bases not matched to a gene: 13. Germline V gives CDR1 SGHTA, CDR2 FQGNSA. The donors belonged to the approximately 120-subject validation cohort, separate from the approximately 700-subject first cohort. Sequenced input: PBMCs. The clonotype originates from a young woman in good health and CMV-seronegative. The chain couples TRBV7-2 to TRBJ2-5; TRBD2 matches at 12 bases. This chain's CDR3 is CASSLEFATSGSPGTQYF. The CDR3 coding sequence is TGTGCCAGCAGCTTAGAGTTTGCGACTAGCGGGAGTCCGGGGACCCAGTACTTC.